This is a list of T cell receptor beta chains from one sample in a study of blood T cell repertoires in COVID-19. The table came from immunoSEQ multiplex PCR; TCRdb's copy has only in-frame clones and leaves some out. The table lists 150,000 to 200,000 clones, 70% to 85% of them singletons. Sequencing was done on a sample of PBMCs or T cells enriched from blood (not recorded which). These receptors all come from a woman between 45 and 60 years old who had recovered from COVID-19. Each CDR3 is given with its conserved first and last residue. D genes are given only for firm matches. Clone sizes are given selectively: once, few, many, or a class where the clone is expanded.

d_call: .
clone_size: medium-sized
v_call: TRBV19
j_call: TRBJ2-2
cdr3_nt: TGTGCCAGTCGACGCAGGAACCAGGGTGGGGAGCTGTTTTTT
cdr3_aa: CASRRRNQGGELFF

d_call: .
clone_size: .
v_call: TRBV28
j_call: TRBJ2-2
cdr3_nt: TGTGCCAGCAGTTCAGGATTGACCGGGGAGCTGTTTTTT
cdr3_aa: CASSSGLTGELFF

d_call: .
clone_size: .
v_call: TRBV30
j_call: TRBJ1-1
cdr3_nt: TGTGCCTGGAGTGTACAGGAATATGGTGAAGCTTTCTTT
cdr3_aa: CAWSVQEYGEAFF

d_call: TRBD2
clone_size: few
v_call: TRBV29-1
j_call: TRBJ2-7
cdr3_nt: TGCAGCGCCTCCGGACTAGCCTACGAGCAGTACTTC
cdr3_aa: CSASGLAYEQYF

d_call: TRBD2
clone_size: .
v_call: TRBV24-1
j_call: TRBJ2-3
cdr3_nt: TGTGCCACCAGTGATTCCGCGGGAGTCGGGAGCACAGATACGCAGTATTTT
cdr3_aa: CATSDSAGVGSTDTQYF

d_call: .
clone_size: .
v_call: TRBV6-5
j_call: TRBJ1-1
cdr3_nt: TGTGCCAGCGGAGGTAGGGTGACTGAAGCTTTCTTT
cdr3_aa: CASGGRVTEAFF

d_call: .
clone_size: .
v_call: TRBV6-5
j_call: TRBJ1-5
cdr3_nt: TGTGCCAGCAGAGGACTGATAAATCAGCCCCAGCATTTT
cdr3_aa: CASRGLINQPQHF

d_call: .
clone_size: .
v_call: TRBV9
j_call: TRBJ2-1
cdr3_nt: TGTGCCAGCAGCGTAGTTAGCGAGATTTACAATGAGCAGTTCTTC
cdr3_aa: CASSVVSEIYNEQFF

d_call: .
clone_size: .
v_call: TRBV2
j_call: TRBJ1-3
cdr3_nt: TGTGCCAGCAGTGAATCCGGGAATGGAAACACCATATATTTT
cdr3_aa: CASSESGNGNTIYF

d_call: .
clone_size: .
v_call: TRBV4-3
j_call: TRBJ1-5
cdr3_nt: TGCGCCAGCAGCCCCACCTCAGGGATTGGCAATCAGCCCCAGCATTTT
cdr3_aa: CASSPTSGIGNQPQHF

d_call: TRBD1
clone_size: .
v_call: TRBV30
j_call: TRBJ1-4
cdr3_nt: TGTGCCTGGAGCGCGGGACAGGGCTTCGAAAAACTGTTTTTT
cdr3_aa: CAWSAGQGFEKLFF

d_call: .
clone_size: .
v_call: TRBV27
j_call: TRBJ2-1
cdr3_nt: TGTGCCAGCACCTCCTTCTCGAGCTCCTACAATGAGCAGTTCTTC
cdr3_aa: CASTSFSSSYNEQFF

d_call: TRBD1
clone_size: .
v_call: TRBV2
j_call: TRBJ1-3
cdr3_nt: TGTGCCAGCAGCGGCGGGACAGGGGGAAACACCATATATTTT
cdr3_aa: CASSGGTGGNTIYF

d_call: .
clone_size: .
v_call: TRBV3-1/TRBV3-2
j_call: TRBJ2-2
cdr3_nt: TGTGCCAGCAGCCAAGGACTAGGGGCCGGGGAGCTGTTTTTT
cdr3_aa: CASSQGLGAGELFF

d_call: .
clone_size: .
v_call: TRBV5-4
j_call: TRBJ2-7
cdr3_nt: TGTGCCAGCAGCGGAAGGTCCCTGGGGCAATACGAGCAGTACTTC
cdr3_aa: CASSGRSLGQYEQYF

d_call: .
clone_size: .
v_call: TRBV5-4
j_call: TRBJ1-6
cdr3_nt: TGTGCCAGCAGCTTCGGGGACAAAAATAATTCACCCCTCCACTTT
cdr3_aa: CASSFGDKNNSPLHF

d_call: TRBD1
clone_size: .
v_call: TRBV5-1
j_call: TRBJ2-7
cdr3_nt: TGCGCCAGCAGCTTGTCAGGGGGCGTCAACGAGCAGTACTTC
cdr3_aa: CASSLSGGVNEQYF

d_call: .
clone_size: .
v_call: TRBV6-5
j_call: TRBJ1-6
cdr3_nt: TGTGCCAGCAGTTATACTCCCAGGGGCGGGTCACCCCTCCACTTT
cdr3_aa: CASSYTPRGGSPLHF

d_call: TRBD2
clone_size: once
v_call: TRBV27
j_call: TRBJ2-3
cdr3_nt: TGTGCCAGCAGTTTTTTCCTAGCGGGAGGTACGCAGTATTTT
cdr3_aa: CASSFFLAGGTQYF

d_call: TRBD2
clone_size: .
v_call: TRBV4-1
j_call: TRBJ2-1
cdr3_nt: TGCGCCAGCAGCCAACTCCCTGTAGCGGGTAACAATGAGCAGTTCTTC
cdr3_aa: CASSQLPVAGNNEQFF

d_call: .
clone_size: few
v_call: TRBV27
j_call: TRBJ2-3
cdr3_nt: TGTGCCAGCAGTTTTACTTCCCCGCCAGATACGCAGTATTTT
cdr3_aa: CASSFTSPPDTQYF

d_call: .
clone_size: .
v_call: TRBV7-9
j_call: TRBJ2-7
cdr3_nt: TGTGCCAGCAGCCCCCTGGGGCTATACGAGCAGTACTTC
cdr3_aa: CASSPLGLYEQYF

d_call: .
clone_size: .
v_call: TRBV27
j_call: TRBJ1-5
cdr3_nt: TGTGCCAGCAGTTACGACTATCCCCATCAGCCCCAGCATTTT
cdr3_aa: CASSYDYPHQPQHF

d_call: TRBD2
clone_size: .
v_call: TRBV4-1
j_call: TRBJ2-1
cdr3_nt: TGCGCCAGCAGCCAAGATGCTAGCGGGAAAGTTGGTGAGCAGTTCTTC
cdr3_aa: CASSQDASGKVGEQFF

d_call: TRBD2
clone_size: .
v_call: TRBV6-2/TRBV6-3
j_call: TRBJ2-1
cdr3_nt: TGTGCCAGCAGTTATCCGAGCGGGAGTCTGAACAATGAGCAGTTCTTC
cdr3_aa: CASSYPSGSLNNEQFF

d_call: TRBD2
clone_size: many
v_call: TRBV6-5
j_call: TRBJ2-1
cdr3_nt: TGTGCCAGCAGTTACCTCGGGAGGGCCGATGAGCAGTTCTTC
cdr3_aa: CASSYLGRADEQFF

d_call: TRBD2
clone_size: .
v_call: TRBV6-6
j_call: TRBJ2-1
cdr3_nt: TGTGCCAGCAGTCCCGTGACGAGCGGGAGTGCCTACAATGAGCAGTTCTTC
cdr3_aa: CASSPVTSGSAYNEQFF

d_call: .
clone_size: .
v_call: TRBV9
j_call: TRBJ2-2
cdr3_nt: TGTGCCAGCAGCGTAAATCCCTCTGGGGAGGAGTTGAACACCGGGGAGCTGTTTTTT
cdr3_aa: CASSVNPSGEELNTGELFF

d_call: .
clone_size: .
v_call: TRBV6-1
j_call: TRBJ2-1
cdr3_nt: TGTGCCAGCAGTGAACCACCTTCGGATGAGCAGTTCTTC
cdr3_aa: CASSEPPSDEQFF

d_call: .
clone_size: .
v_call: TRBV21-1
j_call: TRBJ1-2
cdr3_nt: TGTGCCAGCAGCCCCCTAGGGGGGAGGGACACGGCTAACTATGGCTACACCTTC
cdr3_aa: CASSPLGGRDTANYGYTF

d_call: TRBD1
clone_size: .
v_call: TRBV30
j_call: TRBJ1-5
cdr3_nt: TGTGCCTGGAGTACCGGGACAGGGATAGGAAGCAATCAGCCCCAGCATTTT
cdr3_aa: CAWSTGTGIGSNQPQHF

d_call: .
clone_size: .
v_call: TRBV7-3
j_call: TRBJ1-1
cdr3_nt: TGTGCCAGCAGCCCTACAGGGAGAGGTGAAGCTTTCTTT
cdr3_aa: CASSPTGRGEAFF

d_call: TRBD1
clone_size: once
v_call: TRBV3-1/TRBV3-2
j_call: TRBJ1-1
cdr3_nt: TGTGCCAGCAGCCAGATACCTCTTGGACAGGGCACTGAAGCTTTCTTT
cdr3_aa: CASSQIPLGQGTEAFF

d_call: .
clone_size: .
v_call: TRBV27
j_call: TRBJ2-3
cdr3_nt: TGTGCCAGCAGTCCCGGGACTGGCGTGACAGATACGCAGTATTTT
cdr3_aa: CASSPGTGVTDTQYF

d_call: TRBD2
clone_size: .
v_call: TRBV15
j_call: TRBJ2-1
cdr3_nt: TGTGCCACCACCTCAGAAACGCCGGGGCGGGAGCCATACAATGAGCAGTTCTTC
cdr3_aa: CATTSETPGREPYNEQFF

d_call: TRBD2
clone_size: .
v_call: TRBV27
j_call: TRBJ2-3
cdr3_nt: TGTGCCAGCAGTTTAGCGGGAGGCTCAGATACGCAGTATTTT
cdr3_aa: CASSLAGGSDTQYF

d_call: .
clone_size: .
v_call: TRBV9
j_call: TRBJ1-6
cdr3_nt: TGTGCCAGCAGCGGGGGGGATTCACCCCTCCACTTT
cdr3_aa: CASSGGDSPLHF

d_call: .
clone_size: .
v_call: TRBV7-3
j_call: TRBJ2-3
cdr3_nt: TGTGCCAGCAGCTTAACTAGAGCAGATACGCAGTATTTT
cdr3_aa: CASSLTRADTQYF

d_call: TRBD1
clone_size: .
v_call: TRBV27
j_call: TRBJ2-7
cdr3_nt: TGTGCCAACTTCGCCGGGACAGGGCTATCCTACGAGCAGTACTTC
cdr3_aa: CANFAGTGLSYEQYF

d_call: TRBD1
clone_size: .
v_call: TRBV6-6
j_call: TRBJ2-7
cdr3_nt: TGTGCCAGCAAGTCGGACAGGACCTACGAGCAGTACTTC
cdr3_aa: CASKSDRTYEQYF

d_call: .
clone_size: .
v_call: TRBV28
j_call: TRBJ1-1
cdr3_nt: TGTGCCAGCAGTGACAGGAGAAACTCTTTCTTT
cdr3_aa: CASSDRRNSFF

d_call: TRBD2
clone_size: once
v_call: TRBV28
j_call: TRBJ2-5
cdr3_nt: TGTGCCAGCAGTCCACCCCTCGGCGGGGGAGAGACCCAGTACTTC
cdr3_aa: CASSPPLGGGETQYF

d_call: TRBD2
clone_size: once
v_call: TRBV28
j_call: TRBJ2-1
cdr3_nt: TGTGCCAGCAGTTTAGGCGGGAGGGCGGTTGAGCAGTTCTTC
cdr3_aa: CASSLGGRAVEQFF

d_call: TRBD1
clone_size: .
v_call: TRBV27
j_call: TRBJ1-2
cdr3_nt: TGTGCCAGCAGATCTATCCAGGGGGCGCGTGGCTACACCTTC
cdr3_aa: CASRSIQGARGYTF

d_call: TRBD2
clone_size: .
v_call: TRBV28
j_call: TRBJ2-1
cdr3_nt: TGTGCCAGCAGTTACGGAAGCGGGAGGTATTCCTACAATGAGCAGTTCTTC
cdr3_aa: CASSYGSGRYSYNEQFF

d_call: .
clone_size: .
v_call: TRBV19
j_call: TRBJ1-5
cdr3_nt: TGTGCCAGTAGCAGTCTAAGGACAGAAAATCAGCCCCAGCATTTT
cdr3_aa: CASSSLRTENQPQHF

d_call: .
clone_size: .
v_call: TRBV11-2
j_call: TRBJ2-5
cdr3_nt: TGTGCCAGCAGCTGGCGGACAGCCCAAGAGACCCAGTACTTC
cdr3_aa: CASSWRTAQETQYF

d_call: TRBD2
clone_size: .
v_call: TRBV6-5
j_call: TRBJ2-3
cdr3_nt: TGTGCCAGCAGTTATAGCGGGAGGGCCGGAGATACGCAGTATTTT
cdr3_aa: CASSYSGRAGDTQYF

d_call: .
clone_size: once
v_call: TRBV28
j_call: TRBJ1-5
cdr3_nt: TGTGCCAGCAGTTTCACCAGGGATGGCAATCAGCCCCAGCATTTT
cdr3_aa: CASSFTRDGNQPQHF

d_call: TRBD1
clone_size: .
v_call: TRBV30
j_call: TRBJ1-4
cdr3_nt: TGTGCCTCCCTCGGGACAGGCGGAAGGAAACTGTTTTTT
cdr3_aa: CASLGTGGRKLFF

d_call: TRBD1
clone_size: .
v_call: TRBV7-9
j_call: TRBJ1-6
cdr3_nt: TGTGCCAGCAGCCCAAAAGGGACAGTTTCACCCCTCCACTTT
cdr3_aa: CASSPKGTVSPLHF